A single T cell receptor (beta chain) is shown here with its context. Its target is not known. Germline V gives CDR1 SEHNR, CDR2 FQNEAQ (reference sequence). The CDR3 length is 13 residues. Trimming pared 4 bases from V and 6 bases from J, leaving 9 bases between. This sample was included in a study of CD8 T cells in Susac syndrome. In blood CD8+ and CD4+ T cells, TCR beta underwent sequencing. TEMRA cells were enriched by FACS, while CD8+ and CD4+ T cells were obtained through a negative isolation that was performed magnetically. Study conclusions and caveats: The study recognized that its TCR sequencing and HLA analysis covered a relatively small number of individuals.

When the RNA was reverse transcribed, random hexamers were used with an input of roughly 0.45 to 1 ug. Via MiXCR, TCRdb re-called the immunoSEQ multiplex PCR reads, giving one row per CDR3 protein. The sample has approximately 100,000 distinct CDR3 sequences, around 90% seen once. This sequence was found in a human donor in good health. This sequence joins TRBV7-9 and TRBJ2-2; possible D gene TRBD1, 6 bases. Sequenced material: CD4+ T cells from PBMCs. The CDR3 here is CASSYPGAGELFF. In DNA form, the CDR3 reads TGTGCCAGCAGCTACCCAGGGGCCGGGGAGCTGTTTTTT.